These 13 T cell receptor beta chains originate from one sample sequenced in a study of shared clonotypes between healthy human individuals. Sequencing was performed with immunoSEQ multiplex PCR; in TCRdb, only in-frame clones are kept and a portion is missing. Here the sample spans 850,000 to 1,200,000 clones, roughly 80% being singletons. Sequencing was performed on memory CD4+ T cells sorted from blood. Subset denoted: CD45RA-negative fraction. The receptors derive from a man aged 18 to 29 in good health.

This chain joins TRBV2 and TRBJ2-2; D might be TRBD2 (5 bases). Germline values: CDR1 SNHLY, CDR2 FYNNEI. V lost 3 bases, J lost 2 bases, and 10 bases lay in between. The CDR3 has 15 residues. The CDR3 region is CASSETGSNTGELFF. CDR3 DNA: TGTGCCAGCAGTGAGACGGGAAGTAACACCGGGGAGCTGTTTTTT.

Comments on this clone: Other DNA sequences in this sample translate to the same CDR3. This rearrangement joins TRBV5-1 to TRBJ1-4, with 7 bases lining up with TRBD1. CDR3 length equals 15 residues. Germline V gene sequence: CDR1 SGHRS, CDR2 YFSETQ. The junction had 4 bases not matched to a gene; V was cut back by 0 bases and J by 5 bases. For the CDR3, the DNA is TGCGCCAGCAGCTTGGCCGGGACAGAAAATGAAAAACTGTTTTTT. Protein product: CASSLAGTENEKLFF.

This rearrangement joins TRBV10-3 to TRBJ2-3; possible D gene TRBD2, 5 bases. CDR3 length: 12 amino acids. The germline gives CDR1 ENHRY, CDR2 SYGVKD. Trimming pared 8 bases from V and 3 bases from J, leaving 9 bases between. CDR3 sequence reads: CAIGELTDTQYF. The CDR3 DNA reads TGTGCCATCGGGGAGTTAACAGATACGCAGTATTTT.

The rearrangement links TRBV18 to TRBJ2-2, with 11 bases lining up with TRBD1. Per germline, CDR1 KGHSH and CDR2 LQKENI. V lost 3 bases, J lost 5 bases, and 8 bases stayed unmatched. CDR3 size: 17 residues. CDR3 loop: CASSPPGQGARTGELFF. The CDR3 DNA sequence: TGTGCCAGCTCACCCCCAGGACAGGGGGCGAGGACCGGGGAGCTGTTTTTT.

DNA of the CDR3: TGTGCCAGTAGTGGACCCGGGACGCCGGCTGGAGAGACCCAGTACTTC. Protein sequence: CASSGPGTPAGETQYF. The chain uses TRBV19 and TRBJ2-5; D is perhaps TRBD1 or TRBD2 (5 bases each). Trimming cost V 5 bases and J 4 bases, with 20 bases left between them. Germline values: CDR1 LNHDA, CDR2 SQIVND (reference sequence). The CDR3 spans 16 residues.

The V and J genes are TRBV14 and TRBJ2-3; 7 bases are a match to TRBD2. Germline V gene data show CDR1 as SGHDN and CDR2 as FVKESK. The trim removed 3 bases at V and 5 bases at J, leaving 5 bases unmatched. This CDR3 is 14 amino acids long. The CDR3 protein is CASSQRGRKDTQYF. CDR3 coding DNA: TGTGCCAGCAGCCAGCGGGGGAGGAAAGATACGCAGTATTTT.

This clone was counted many times. The same CDR3 also results from other DNA sequences found in this sample. J is TRBJ2-5 and V is TRBV18; no clear D. This CDR3 spans 12 amino acids. The V gene's germline CDR1 is KGHSH and CDR2 LQKENI. V gave up 4 bases and J gave up 0 bases, with 3 bases separating them. CDR3 amino acids: CASSLYQETQYF. CDR3 bases: TGTGCCAGCTCACTGTACCAAGAGACCCAGTACTTC.

Ten or more counts support this clone. The gene calls are TRBV2 and TRBJ2-2; 9 bases agree with TRBD1. The CDR3 totals 14 residues. Germline loops: CDR1 SNHLY, CDR2 FYNNEI. Trimming cost V 5 bases and J 6 bases; bases outside gene matches: 4. As DNA, the CDR3 is TGTGCCAGCAGTTGGGACAGGGACGCCGGGGAGCTGTTTTTT. This translates into CASSWDRDAGELFF.

The J gene is TRBJ1-2, the V gene TRBV30; D gene unclear. Germline V gene lookup returns CDR1 GTSNPN and CDR2 SVGIG (reference sequence). V was shortened by 0 bases and J by 8 bases, with 13 bases between the two germline ends. The CDR3 extends over 13 amino acids. The CDR3 is CAWSVESLGGYTF. The CDR3 nucleotides read TGTGCCTGGAGTGTTGAAAGCTTGGGAGGCTACACCTTC.

The genes are TRBV27 and TRBJ2-3; 11 bases agree with TRBD2. Unmatched junction bases numbered 6, after V lost 6 bases and J lost 4 bases. The CDR3 extends over 15 amino acids. The V gene's germline CDR1 is MNHEY and CDR2 SMNVEV (reference sequence). CDR3: CASSLAGGGPDTQYF. The CDR3 nucleotides are TGTGCCAGCAGCCTAGCGGGAGGTGGACCAGATACGCAGTATTTT.

V is TRBV30 and J is TRBJ2-5; D remains ambiguous. The V end was cut by 6 bases, the J end by 5 bases, with 10 bases between. Germline loops: CDR1 GTSNPN, CDR2 SVGIG (reference sequence). The CDR3 extends over 11 amino acids. CDR3 sequence reads: CACGRSETQYF. The CDR3 nucleotides are TGTGCCTGCGGACGATCCGAGACCCAGTACTTC.

The DNA of the CDR3 is TGTGCCAGCAGTGAATTAGCGCTCACGGTGTATGGCTACACCTTC. It translates to CASSELALTVYGYTF. This chain connects TRBV6-1 to TRBJ1-2, with D hard to call. CDR3 length equals 15 residues. The germline gives CDR1 MNHNS, CDR2 SASEGT. V was clipped by 2 bases and J by 5 bases, with 15 bases between them.

The genes are TRBV7-9 and TRBJ2-4; TRBD1 matches 11 bases. The CDR3 spans 14 residues. V shed 5 bases and J 6 bases; nucleotides not matched to a gene: 3. From germline, CDR1 is SEHNR and CDR2 FQNEAQ (reference sequence). CDR3: CASSAGTGGNIQYF. The DNA of the CDR3 is TGTGCCAGCAGCGCCGGGACAGGGGGAAACATTCAGTACTTC.